This T cell receptor beta chain was identified during a study of early T cells in non-severe SARS-CoV-2 infection. One entry per CDR3 protein results from TCRdb running MiXCR on the 5' RACE reads. The sample gives 69,000 or so distinct CDR3 sequences, about 9.4% of which show up once; 5.5% to 7% is in the top ten. CDR1 is SGHVS and CDR2 is FQNEAQ in the germline V gene. The CDR3 is 14 residues long. V lost 1 base, J lost 5 bases, and 12 bases lay in between. This receptor was taken from an adult who was a healthcare worker with PCR-confirmed SARS-CoV-2 infection or an uninfected control (not recorded which). Material for sequencing was whole blood. V is TRBV7-8 and J is TRBJ2-7; D is possibly TRBD1 or TRBD2 (6 bases each). The CDR3 DNA reads as TGTGCCAGCAGCTTAGGTCTGGGGGGCGACGAGCAGTACTTC. This gives the protein CASSLGLGGDEQYF. Complete variable domain (other parts from reference TRBV7-8 and TRBJ2-7): GAGVSQSPRYKVAKRGQDVALRCDPISGHVSLFWYQQALGQGPEFLTYFQNEAQLDKSGLPSDRFFAERPEGSVSTLKIQRTQQEDSAVYLCASSLGLGGDEQYFGPGTRLTVT.